The 32 T cell receptor beta chains given below trace back to one sample, sequenced in a study of T cells after yellow fever vaccination. TCRdb analysed the 5' RACE reads with MiXCR anew, one entry per CDR3 protein. The sample has approximately 330,000 distinct CDR3 sequences, roughly 4.3% seen once. Specimen: PBMCs, collected 5 days after the yellow fever booster vaccination. Receptors were obtained from a man aged 18-30 years who received the YFV17D yellow fever vaccine.

This clonotype was counted many times. This chain connects TRBV5-1 to TRBJ1-6; TRBD1 is a possible D gene (5 bases). V was clipped by 0 bases and J by 4 bases, with 11 bases between them. The CDR3 spans 16 residues. Per germline, CDR1 SGHRS and CDR2 YFSETQ. Here the CDR3 reads CASSLAGRAYNSPLHF. DNA of the CDR3: TGCGCCAGCAGCTTGGCGGGCAGGGCGTATAATTCACCCCTCCACTTT.

The rearrangement joins TRBV29-1 to TRBJ1-2, with unresolved D. Germline V gives CDR1 SQVTM, CDR2 ANQGSEA. CDR3 length: 15 amino acids. V was clipped by 5 bases and J by 4 bases, with 20 bases between them. CDR3 loop: CSVPGRSRRAYGYTF. CDR3 sequence (DNA): TGCAGCGTTCCCGGCCGCAGTAGGAGGGCCTATGGCTACACCTTC. The variable domain in full, with the rest retrieved from reference TRBV29-1 and TRBJ1-2, is SAVISQKPSRDICQRGTSLTIQCQVDSQVTMMFWYRQQPGQSLTLIATANQGSEATYESGFVIDKFPISRPNLTFSTLTVSNMSPEDSSIYLCSVPGRSRRAYGYTFGSGTRLTVV.

At least ten counts were recorded for this clonotype. The rearrangement joins TRBV7-3 to TRBJ2-2; D is ambiguous. The CDR3 extends over 13 amino acids. The V and J ends lost 8 bases and 5 bases respectively, with 12 bases between them. Germline V gene sequence: CDR1 SGHTA, CDR2 FQGTGA. CDR3 bases: TGTGCCAGCCGTGAGACCAATACCGGGGAGCTGTTTTTT. Its protein product is CASRETNTGELFF.

V and J are TRBV20-1 and TRBJ2-3, with 12 nucleotides matching TRBD2. The V gene end was trimmed by 5 bases and the J gene end by 8 bases; junction bases not matched to a gene: 14. The germline gives CDR1 DFQATT, CDR2 SNEGSKA (reference sequence). The CDR3 runs to 16 residues. The CDR3 DNA follows: TGCAGTGCTCCCCCCAGGGGTCTAGCGGGGGGGAGTACGCAGTATTTT. Translated: CSAPPRGLAGGSTQYF.

This clonotype was seen repeatedly, ten times or more. V gene TRBV20-1 combines with J gene TRBJ1-6, with 8 bases aligning to TRBD1. The J segment lost 6 bases and the V segment lost 3 bases, leaving 4 bases of the junction unmatched. CDR1 and CDR2 from the germline V gene are DFQATT and SNEGSKA (reference sequence). The CDR3 has 14 residues. Here the CDR3 reads CSARTGVVNSPLHF. The DNA for the CDR3 is TGCAGTGCTAGGACAGGGGTCGTTAATTCACCCCTCCACTTT.

The chain carries TRBV15 and TRBJ2-3, with a possible D match to TRBD2 (6 bases). CDR1 is LNHNV and CDR2 is YYDKDF in the germline V gene (reference sequence). The CDR3 has 16 amino acids. The germline V and J ends were trimmed by 0 bases and 4 bases, with 14 bases remaining between them. This chain's CDR3 is CATSRDFGSPADTQYF. CDR3 DNA sequence: TGTGCCACCAGCAGAGACTTCGGGAGTCCGGCAGATACGCAGTATTTT.

The chain is built from TRBV11-2 and TRBJ1-2; D is undetermined. From germline, CDR1 is SGHAT and CDR2 FQNNGV. V lost 5 bases to trimming and J lost 8 bases, with 15 bases between them. CDR3 size: 13 residues. CDR3 amino acids: CASSDLILGGYTF. Here the CDR3 DNA reads TGTGCCAGCAGCGATCTTATTCTAGGCGGCTACACCTTC.

This clonotype has at least ten counts. The genes are TRBV20-1 and TRBJ2-5; tentatively, D is TRBD2 (6 bases). CDR1 is DFQATT, CDR2 SNEGSKA, per germline (reference sequence). The CDR3 is 13 residues long. The ends were cut back, 3 bases at V and 2 bases at J, with 10 bases in the middle. CDR3 protein: CSARGLPQETQYF. DNA of the CDR3: TGCAGTGCTAGGGGACTTCCGCAAGAGACCCAGTACTTC.

This clonotype was detected a few times. The V and J genes are TRBV4-3 and TRBJ1-4; 7 bases are a match to TRBD1. Trimming at V came to 1 base and at J to 12 bases, leaving 14 bases not matched to a gene. CDR3 length: 16 residues. Germline assignment: CDR1 LGHNA and CDR2 YSLEER. CDR3 loop: CASSQGLTPGQRELFF. Written as DNA, the CDR3 is TGCGCCAGCAGCCAAGGCCTAACTCCGGGACAGAGGGAACTGTTTTTT.

This clonotype was seen repeatedly, ten times or more. The chain carries TRBV27 and TRBJ2-6; D gene ambiguous. The germline CDR1 and CDR2 sequences are MNHEY and SMNVEV (reference sequence). This CDR3 is built from 15 residues. V gave up 4 bases and J gave up 2 bases, with 9 bases separating them. CDR3 protein: CASSSRVAGANVLTF. CDR3 nucleotides: TGTGCCAGCAGTTCAAGGGTGGCTGGGGCCAACGTCCTGACTTTC.

The chain is built from TRBV11-2 and TRBJ2-3; TRBD1 or TRBD2 may be the D gene (5 bases each). Trimming cost V 6 bases and J 6 bases, with 19 bases left between them. The CDR3 spans 15 residues. Germline V gene data show CDR1 as SGHAT and CDR2 as FQNNGV. In DNA form, the CDR3 reads TGTGCCAGCAGGAGACCGGGGCGGCGTGTTGATACGCAGTATTTT. Its protein is CASRRPGRRVDTQYF. Supplemented by reference TRBV11-2 and TRBJ2-3, the full variable domain reads EAGVAQSPRYKIIEKRQSVAFWCNPISGHATLYWYQQILGQGPKLLIQFQNNGVVDDSQLPKDRFSAERLKGVDSTLKIQPAKLEDSAVYLCASRRPGRRVDTQYFGPGTRLTVL.

This clonotype was counted many times. The V and J genes are TRBV27 and TRBJ2-3; tentative D call: TRBD2 (6 bases). Germline assignment: CDR1 MNHEY and CDR2 SMNVEV (reference sequence). This CDR3 has 14 amino acids. V was pared by 6 bases and J by 3 bases, with 13 bases between. This chain's CDR3 is CASRKWGVTDTQYF. CDR3 in DNA: TGTGCCAGCAGGAAATGGGGGGTAACAGATACGCAGTATTTT.

This chain links TRBV3-1 with TRBJ1-2, with TRBD1 identical over 10 bases. This CDR3 is 14 amino acids long. Germline trimming cut 0 bases from V and 9 bases from J; bases unmatched to any gene: 4. Germline lookup yields CDR1 LGHDT and CDR2 YNNKEL (reference sequence). Here the CDR3 reads CASSQDVGQGRYTF. The CDR3 bases are TGTGCCAGCAGCCAAGATGTGGGACAGGGGCGCTACACCTTC.

This clonotype was observed at least ten times. This chain uses TRBV20-1 with TRBJ2-2; D perhaps matches TRBD2 (7 bases). Looked up from germline, CDR1 is DFQATT and CDR2 is SNEGSKA (reference sequence). The CDR3 is 17 amino acids. With 6 bases removed from V and 4 bases from J, the gap between germline ends came to 24 bases. As DNA, the CDR3 is TGCAGTGCCCTTCCTCGGGGGGCGTGGATGGGCACCGGGGAGCTGTTTTTT. This codes for CSALPRGAWMGTGELFF.

This clonotype was seen only once. The chain couples TRBV9 to TRBJ1-6, with D possibly TRBD1 on 6 matching bases. Germline V gene lookup returns CDR1 SGDLS and CDR2 YYNGEE. CDR3 length equals 15 residues. Trimming took 4 bases from V and 2 from J, leaving 10 bases between them. In DNA form, the CDR3 reads TGTGCCAGCAGCCCCCGGGACACCTATAATTCACCCCTCCACTTT. Translating it yields CASSPRDTYNSPLHF.

This rearrangement joins TRBV11-3 to TRBJ2-5, with a tentative D call TRBD2 (6 bases). The CDR3 has 17 amino acids. Between the trimmed V and J ends, which lost 5 bases and 2 bases, there was a span of 21 bases. Germline assignment: CDR1 SGHNT and CDR2 YENEEA. The CDR3 loop reads CASSPARGAGIQETQYF. The CDR3 DNA is TGTGCCAGCAGCCCGGCGCGAGGGGCGGGAATTCAAGAGACCCAGTACTTC.

This chain connects TRBV18 to TRBJ1-1; perhaps TRBD1 as D (5 bases). CDR3 length equals 18 residues. Germline V lookup: CDR1 KGHSH, CDR2 LQKENI. Trimming pared 2 bases from V and 3 bases from J, leaving 22 bases between. The CDR3 DNA reads as TGTGCCAGCTCACCATTTCTTCGGGTGGGCAGGGAAGACACTGAAGCTTTCTTT. It encodes CASSPFLRVGREDTEAFF.

This clonotype has more than one count but fewer than ten. The genes are TRBV5-1 and TRBJ1-4; possible D gene TRBD1, 6 bases. The length of the CDR3 is 13 residues. Trimming cost V 7 bases and J 8 bases, with 15 bases left between them. Germline assignment: CDR1 SGHRS and CDR2 YFSETQ. The CDR3 region is CASAPGGWEKLFF. The CDR3 bases are TGCGCCAGCGCTCCGGGGGGCTGGGAAAAACTGTTTTTT.

The chain recombines TRBV5-4 with TRBJ2-5; TRBD2 matches at 8 bases. Germline values: CDR1 SGHNT, CDR2 YYREEE (reference sequence). V lost 0 bases to trimming and J lost 1 base; unmatched junction nucleotides: 2. This CDR3 comprises 15 residues. CDR3 residues: CASSLDGGAQETQYF. DNA of the CDR3: TGTGCCAGCAGCTTGGACGGGGGGGCCCAAGAGACCCAGTACTTC.

This clonotype was seen at least ten times. This chain connects TRBV29-1 to TRBJ2-2; 11 bases line up with TRBD1. The CDR3 totals 14 residues. After removal of 8 bases from V and 4 bases from J, the junction contained 6 bases not matched to a gene. Germline CDR1 is SQVTM and CDR2 is ANQGSEA. The CDR3 nucleotides are TGCAGCATATCGGACAGGGGGCTCACCGGGGAGCTGTTTTTT. Translated, it gives CSISDRGLTGELFF.

The table lists this clonotype with many counts. V gene TRBV11-2 combines with J gene TRBJ2-7, with D perhaps matching TRBD1 (5 bases). This CDR3 has 16 residues. Trimming shortened V by 4 bases and J by 2 bases, and 18 bases separated the two germline ends. Germline V gene sequence: CDR1 SGHAT, CDR2 FQNNGV. The CDR3 loop reads CASSSDTRVIPYEQYF. CDR3 nucleotide sequence: TGTGCCAGCAGCTCCGATACCAGGGTGATTCCCTACGAGCAGTACTTC.

This clonotype occurred many times. V and J are TRBV27 and TRBJ2-5; D is possibly TRBD2 (6 bases). CDR1 is MNHEY, CDR2 SMNVEV, per germline (reference sequence). The CDR3 has 14 residues. Trimming removed 3 bases from V and 1 base from J, with 9 bases in between. The CDR3 spells CASSLAGRQETQYF. CDR3 coding DNA: TGTGCCAGCAGTTTGGCGGGGCGCCAAGAGACCCAGTACTTC.

This clonotype was picked up many times. A read error may produce the germline difference seen at one junction end. The CDR3 loop reads CASSPGGNGHTF. The CDR3 region has the DNA TGCGCCAGCAGTCCGGGAGGAAATGGCCACACCTTC. The chain couples TRBV5-1 to TRBJ1-2; D gene unclear. This CDR3 is 12 amino acids long. Per the germline V gene, CDR1 is SGHRS and CDR2 is YFSETQ.

This clonotype was picked up a small number of times. The chain is built from TRBV27 and TRBJ2-7, with 10 nucleotides matching TRBD1. Germline loops: CDR1 MNHEY, CDR2 SMNVEV (reference sequence). The J segment lost 9 bases and the V segment lost 5 bases, leaving 7 bases of the junction unmatched. The CDR3 totals 13 residues. CDR3 nucleotide sequence: TGTGCCAGCAGTCCGGGACAGGGGTATGGGCAGTACGTC. Encoded protein: CASSPGQGYGQYV.

This clonotype was detected a few times. The chain recombines TRBV5-1 with TRBJ1-3; 9 bases match TRBD1. The V segment lost 5 bases and the J segment 2 bases; nucleotides outside the gene matches: 8. The V gene's germline CDR1 is SGHRS and CDR2 YFSETQ. The CDR3 extends over 16 amino acids. The CDR3 sequence: CASSSGTGSTGNTIYF. The CDR3 bases are TGCGCCAGCAGTTCCGGGACAGGGAGTACTGGAAACACCATATATTTT.

This clonotype appeared a few times. One end of the junction varies from germline; a read error may be responsible. The chain employs TRBV4-1 and TRBJ1-3; D unresolved. There are 14 residues in the CDR3. CDR1 and CDR2 (germline): MGHRA, YSYEKL. For the CDR3, the DNA is TGCGCCAGCAGCAAAGAGAGCTCTGGAAACACCATATATTTT. Translated, it gives CASSKESSGNTIYF.

V is TRBV7-2 and J is TRBJ2-1; 8 positions match TRBD2. The germline V gene has CDR1 SGHTA and CDR2 FQGNSA. The CDR3 runs 16 residues. Germline trimming cut 4 bases from V and 5 bases from J; bases unmatched to any gene: 10. This CDR3 is CASSYVGTRSDNEQFF. CDR3 coding DNA: TGTGCCAGCAGCTACGTCGGGACTAGAAGCGACAATGAGCAGTTCTTC.

Many counts were recorded for this clonotype. The rearrangement links TRBV10-3 to TRBJ2-3, with D perhaps matching TRBD2 (6 bases). This CDR3 contains 14 residues. From germline, CDR1 is ENHRY and CDR2 SYGVKD. V was trimmed by 0 bases and J by 3 bases, leaving 7 bases between them. The CDR3 is CAISESGGTDTQYF. Here the CDR3 DNA reads TGTGCCATCAGTGAGTCCGGGGGAACAGATACGCAGTATTTT.

This clonotype was observed a handful of times. The V call is TRBV4-3, the J call TRBJ1-5; 8 nucleotides agree with TRBD1. Trimming at V came to 3 bases and at J to 7 bases, leaving 8 bases not matched to a gene. The CDR3 extends over 15 amino acids. Germline-derived CDR1 and CDR2 are LGHNA and YSLEER. CDR3 region: CASSQSGGRRQPQHF. The CDR3 nucleotides are TGCGCCAGCAGCCAGTCAGGGGGCCGGCGACAGCCCCAGCATTTT.

This rearrangement joins TRBV7-9 to TRBJ2-4, with 9 bases fitting TRBD2. This CDR3 has 16 residues. Per germline, CDR1 SEHNR and CDR2 FQNEAQ (reference sequence). The junction had 5 bases not matched to a gene; V was cut back by 5 bases and J by 0 bases. For the CDR3, the DNA is TGTGCCAGCAGCCCGCCACTAGCGGGAGCCAAAAACATTCAGTACTTC. Protein: CASSPPLAGAKNIQYF.

Many counts were recorded for this clonotype. The rearrangement links TRBV5-4 to TRBJ1-2; no firm D call. Germline lookup yields CDR1 SGHNT and CDR2 YYREEE (reference sequence). This CDR3 spans 13 amino acids. With 1 base removed from V and 6 bases from J, the gap between germline ends came to 10 bases. CDR3 sequence reads: CASSLMGKDGYTF. CDR3 coding DNA: TGTGCCAGCAGCTTGATGGGGAAGGATGGCTACACCTTC.

The chain is built from TRBV20-1 and TRBJ2-1; 9 bases fit TRBD1. Trimming took 4 bases from V and 6 from J; bases not matched to a gene: 10. The V gene's germline CDR1 is DFQATT and CDR2 SNEGSKA (reference sequence). CDR3 size: 15 residues. CDR3 bases: TGCAGTGCTAATCCCCCGGGACAGGGAGGCAATGAGCAGTTCTTC. Its translation is CSANPPGQGGNEQFF.